This T cell receptor beta chain was sequenced during a study of cytomegalovirus exposure and HLA in healthy donors. Both 60 Vbeta primers and 13 Jbeta primers went into the PCR. In the original workflow: Counted up in a later analysis, unique TCR beta chains came to around 80 million, with around 12 million shared. TCRdb's copy holds only in-frame clones and misses some; the assay was immunoSEQ multiplex PCR. V and J calls and clone size follow that table, whereas D and trimming were derived from the DNA. In the table there are 75,000 to 90,000 clones, around 73% of which are singletons. This clone was seen more than once but under ten times. The antigen remains unidentified. Study results and caveats: Later work found most CMV-associated TCR beta chains apparently HLA-restricted. Differences between HLA loci emerged in a later analysis of TCR association rates, with DRB1 most and HLA-C fewest. Reportedly, cytomegalovirus status was diagnosed with high sensitivity and specificity.

Specimen: PBMCs. This clonotype was obtained from a man in his fifties or sixties in good health and CMV-seronegative.

The CDR3 DNA is TGCGCCAGCATTCGGGACTCTGGTGGCTACACCTTC. As protein: CASIRDSGGYTF. This chain links TRBV10-2 with TRBJ1-2, with a weak D call TRBD1 (5 bases). From germline, CDR1 is WSHSY and CDR2 SAAADI. The CDR3 length is 12 residues. Trimming cost V 7 bases and J 7 bases, with 13 bases left between them.